The 29 T cell receptor beta chains given below trace back to one sample, sequenced in a study of T cells in Graves' hyperthyroidism and ophthalmopathy. RNA transcripts were the template for amplifying TCR beta CDR3 regions. Researchers ran a first-round RT-PCR on the TCR CDR3 using the HTBI primer set. Each CDR3 protein gets one entry after TCRdb re-called the multiplex PCR reads with MiXCR. The data contain 550,000 to 700,000 distinct CDR3 sequences, around 15% of them seen just once; the ten biggest clones take up about 3.9%. Sequencing was performed on blood. The receptors originated from a woman in her 40s with Graves' ophthalmopathy.

This clonotype was seen repeatedly, ten times or more. The chain links TRBV7-8 to TRBJ2-2; D might be TRBD2 (5 bases). Germline assignment: CDR1 SGHVS and CDR2 FQNEAQ. Trimming removed 6 bases from V and 0 bases from J, with 8 bases in between. This CDR3 comprises 14 residues. This CDR3 reads CASREVANTGELFF. The CDR3, as DNA: TGTGCCAGCAGGGAGGTCGCGAACACCGGGGAGCTGTTTTTT.

This clonotype has just a few counts. This chain joins TRBV7-9 and TRBJ1-2; the D gene is possibly TRBD1 (5 bases). V was shortened by 5 bases and J by 5 bases, with 18 bases between the two germline ends. Germline V gene lookup returns CDR1 SEHNR and CDR2 FQNEAQ (reference sequence). This CDR3 is 15 amino acids long. The chain's CDR3 is CASSPGGGRVYGYTF. The CDR3 nucleotides read TGTGCCAGCAGCCCCGGTGGAGGCAGGGTGTATGGCTACACCTTC.

This chain connects TRBV5-1 to TRBJ2-5; TRBD2 agrees at 8 bases. The length of the CDR3 is 15 residues. J lost 4 bases, V lost 9 bases, and 14 bases had no gene match. Germline loops: CDR1 SGHRS, CDR2 YFSETQ. The CDR3 reads CATQPGLVNPETQYF. The DNA for the CDR3 is TGCGCCACCCAACCGGGACTAGTGAACCCAGAGACCCAGTACTTC.

This clonotype turned up a few times. V usage is TRBV6-1 and J usage is TRBJ1-5; D gene unclear. Germline assignment: CDR1 MNHNS and CDR2 SASEGT. CDR3 length: 13 amino acids. Trimming took off 2 bases at V and 5 bases at J, with 7 bases between the two ends. This chain's CDR3 is CASSEYADQPQHF. As DNA, the CDR3 is TGTGCCAGCAGTGAATATGCGGATCAGCCCCAGCATTTT.

This clonotype showed up many times. The rearrangement links TRBV12-3 or TRBV12-4 to TRBJ2-7; a possible D gene is TRBD2 (7 bases). Deletions cut 1 base from V and 3 bases from J, with 16 bases between. The CDR3 runs 16 residues. The CDR3 here is CASSLVGGEESYEQYF. The CDR3 DNA is TGTGCCAGCAGTTTAGTAGGGGGGGAGGAAAGCTACGAGCAGTACTTC.

The chain employs TRBV6-2 or TRBV6-3 and TRBJ1-5; D is unresolved. The CDR3 totals 12 residues. Per the germline V gene, CDR1 is MNHEY and CDR2 is SVGEGT. V was shortened by 5 bases and J by 10 bases, with 12 bases between the two germline ends. The CDR3 DNA is TGTGCCAGCAGTGCACGACAAGCCCCCCAGCATTTT. This gives the protein CASSARQAPQHF.

This clonotype was counted at least ten times. This chain uses TRBV28 with TRBJ2-6; D is uncertain. CDR3 length equals 15 residues. V lost 5 bases and J 1 base, leaving 9 bases between the germline ends. Germline CDR1 and CDR2: MDHEN and SYDVKM. The CDR3 bases are TGTGCCAGCAGTCCCCACAGATCTGGGGCCAACGTCCTGACTTTC. Translated: CASSPHRSGANVLTF.

Many counts were recorded for this clonotype. The V and J genes are TRBV28 and TRBJ2-7; D gene unclear. From germline, CDR1 is MDHEN and CDR2 SYDVKM. V lost 6 bases to trimming and J lost 6 bases, with 15 bases between them. The CDR3 has 13 amino acids. The CDR3 reads CASSITDVPEQYF. The CDR3 DNA follows: TGTGCCAGCAGCATTACCGACGTTCCCGAGCAGTACTTC.

The sample holds a few counts of this clonotype. The genes are TRBV6-5 and TRBJ2-7; D gene ambiguous. The CDR3 has 13 residues. Germline V gene lookup returns CDR1 MNHEY and CDR2 SVGAGI. V dropped 4 bases and J dropped 7 bases, with 14 bases sitting between them. The CDR3: CASSSRALLEQYF. The CDR3 nucleotides are TGTGCCAGCAGTTCTCGGGCCCTCCTAGAGCAGTACTTC.

There are many counts of this clonotype. The chain combines TRBV12-3 or TRBV12-4 with TRBJ1-5; the D is unclear. The CDR3 is 15 amino acids. Trimming cost V 1 base and J 0 bases, with 7 bases left between them. The CDR3 coding sequence is TGTGCCAGCAGTTTAGTGGTCAATAGCAATCAGCCCCAGCATTTT. Protein: CASSLVVNSNQPQHF.

This clonotype was observed at least ten times. This chain connects TRBV12-3 or TRBV12-4 to TRBJ2-7, with 8 bases identical to TRBD2. The CDR3 is 14 residues long. The ends lost 2 bases at V and 5 bases at J; junction bases unmatched: 5. The CDR3, as DNA: TGTGCCAGCAGTTTAAGCTCGGGAGGGGACGAGCAGTACTTC. This translates into CASSLSSGGDEQYF.

Only a few counts were recorded for this clonotype. The rearrangement links TRBV28 to TRBJ2-5; D might be TRBD1 (5 bases). CDR3 length: 16 residues. CDR1 is MDHEN, CDR2 SYDVKM, per germline. V lost 0 bases, J lost 1 base, and 12 bases lay in between. The CDR3 DNA follows: TGTGCCAGCAGTTTATGGACAGACAGACTCCAAGAGACCCAGTACTTC. Encoded protein: CASSLWTDRLQETQYF.

The chain recombines TRBV28 with TRBJ2-7, with a weak D call TRBD2 (6 bases). The CDR3 is 15 amino acids. Looked up from germline, CDR1 is MDHEN and CDR2 is SYDVKM. Trimming pared 7 bases from V and 3 bases from J, leaving 19 bases between. The CDR3 sequence is CASTPTLGRLYEQYF. The DNA of the CDR3 is TGTGCCAGCACCCCGACTCTCGGGAGACTCTACGAGCAGTACTTC.

The gene calls are TRBV7-2 and TRBJ2-7, with TRBD2 matching over 10 bases. Germline V gene data show CDR1 as SGHTA and CDR2 as FQGNSA. The junction had 7 bases not matched to a gene; V was cut back by 6 bases and J by 2 bases. The CDR3 runs to 15 residues. The CDR3 spells CASSRAGGAAYEQYF. Written as DNA, the CDR3 is TGTGCCAGCAGTCGAGCGGGAGGGGCGGCCTACGAGCAGTACTTC.

The chain is built from TRBV9 and TRBJ2-5; D gene ambiguous. Per germline, CDR1 SGDLS and CDR2 YYNGEE. V lost 0 bases to trimming and J lost 0 bases, with 6 bases between them. The CDR3 covers 14 residues. CDR3: CASSVGVDQETQYF. CDR3 bases: TGTGCCAGCAGCGTAGGTGTAGACCAAGAGACCCAGTACTTC.

CDR3 sequence (DNA): TGCAGTGCTAGAGATTTGGGGGAAAGGGACTATGGCTACACCTTC. It specifies CSARDLGERDYGYTF. The V call is TRBV20-1, the J call TRBJ1-2, with D possibly TRBD1 on 5 matching bases. The CDR3 runs 15 residues. The V gene's germline CDR1 is DFQATT and CDR2 SNEGSKA (reference sequence). The V gene lost 0 bases and the J gene lost 3 bases, with 14 bases spanning the gap.

This clonotype was counted many times. The chain links TRBV2 to TRBJ2-7, with 7 bases that match TRBD1. The CDR3 covers 11 residues. Looked up from germline, CDR1 is SNHLY and CDR2 is FYNNEI. V trimming: 6 bases; J trimming: 6 bases; junction bases outside the gene matches: 2. The CDR3: CASRDRVEQYF. The CDR3 nucleotides are TGTGCCAGCAGAGACAGGGTCGAGCAGTACTTC.

This clonotype has at least ten counts. The chain carries TRBV20-1 and TRBJ2-7, with 8 positions matching TRBD2. Germline V gene sequence: CDR1 DFQATT, CDR2 SNEGSKA (reference sequence). The CDR3 is 17 residues long. The CDR3 spells CSAGGGLTSGNSYEQYF. The DNA of the CDR3 is TGCAGCGCCGGGGGGGGCCTAACTAGCGGTAACTCCTACGAGCAGTACTTC.

Many counts were recorded for this clonotype. The CDR3 is CASSYSPPGQGETQYF. The CDR3, as DNA: TGTGCCAGCAGTTACTCACCTCCGGGACAGGGGGAGACCCAGTACTTC. The rearrangement joins TRBV6-2 or TRBV6-3 to TRBJ2-5, with 10 nucleotides matching TRBD1. Germline values: CDR1 MNHEY, CDR2 SVGEGT. The CDR3 totals 16 residues. J lost 5 bases, V lost 0 bases, and 6 bases had no gene match.

This clonotype has a count of ten or more. The rearrangement uses TRBV7-2 and TRBJ2-7; D gene unclear. CDR1 SGHTA and CDR2 FQGNSA come from the germline V gene. Trimming cost V 1 base and J 6 bases, with 10 bases left between them. The CDR3 contains 13 residues. CDR3 residues: CASSLVGFGEQYF. The CDR3, as DNA: TGTGCCAGCAGCTTAGTAGGGTTTGGCGAGCAGTACTTC.

The table lists this clonotype with many counts. This chain uses TRBV6-5 with TRBJ1-2; perhaps TRBD1 as D (6 bases). V was clipped by 2 bases and J by 1 base, with 8 bases between them. The CDR3 contains 14 residues. From germline, CDR1 is MNHEY and CDR2 SVGAGI. As DNA, the CDR3 is TGTGCCAGCAGTTACGGGGGCGGTAACTATGGCTACACCTTC. Its translation is CASSYGGGNYGYTF.

The chain employs TRBV6-1 and TRBJ2-3; the D call may be TRBD1 or TRBD2 (5 bases each). CDR1 MNHNS and CDR2 SASEGT come from the germline V gene. V was trimmed by 2 bases and J by 4 bases, leaving 13 bases between them. This CDR3 is 15 amino acids long. The CDR3 protein is CASSESLQGADTQYF. CDR3 DNA: TGTGCCAGCAGTGAATCGTTGCAGGGAGCAGATACGCAGTATTTT.

This clonotype turned up a few times. The V call is TRBV28, the J call TRBJ1-2; TRBD1 matches at 7 bases. V gave up 6 bases and J gave up 11 bases; unmatched junction bases: 9. The CDR3 has 12 amino acids. Germline loops: CDR1 MDHEN, CDR2 SYDVKM. The CDR3 region has the DNA TGTGCCAGCAGCCGACCGGGACAGACTTACACCTTC. Translated: CASSRPGQTYTF.

This clonotype was seen a few times. The chain is built from TRBV11-2 and TRBJ1-3; D is perhaps TRBD1 (6 bases). This CDR3 is 16 amino acids long. Trimming left V 5 bases short and J 3 bases short, with 17 bases between. In germline, CDR1 is SGHAT, CDR2 FQNNGV. The DNA of the CDR3 is TGTGCCAGCAGCAAAGAACGAGGGGGGGGTGGAAACACCATATATTTT. It is translated as CASSKERGGGGNTIYF.

This clonotype was seen more than once but under ten times. This chain joins TRBV20-1 and TRBJ1-2; D is unresolved. From germline, CDR1 is DFQATT and CDR2 SNEGSKA (reference sequence). Trimming cost V 7 bases and J 8 bases, with 17 bases left between them. The CDR3 is 12 amino acids. The chain's CDR3 is CSVHGVSGGYTF. Written as DNA, the CDR3 is TGCAGTGTCCACGGGGTGTCCGGAGGCTACACCTTC.

This clonotype was observed at least ten times. The chain recombines TRBV6-5 with TRBJ1-1; D call uncertain. CDR1 and CDR2 (germline): MNHEY, SVGAGI. Trimming cost V 4 bases and J 7 bases, with 16 bases left between them. The CDR3 contains 14 residues. The CDR3 DNA reads TGTGCCAGCAGTTCGCCCGGACCGGACCTTGAAGCTTTCTTT. It codes for CASSSPGPDLEAFF.

This clonotype was recorded at least ten times. In DNA form, the CDR3 reads TGTGCCAGCAGCCTCGGACCTTCCTCCCTCCTCGCTGGGGGTTCTGGGGGCTACACCTTC. Translating gives CASSLGPSSLLAGGSGGYTF. V and J are TRBV13 and TRBJ1-2; maybe TRBD1 (5 bases). Germline CDR1 PRHDT, CDR2 FYEKMQ (reference sequence). The V gene lost 5 bases and the J gene lost 8 bases, with 36 bases spanning the gap. CDR3 length: 20 residues.

This clonotype was seen at least ten times. The chain has TRBV6-5 and TRBJ1-1; TRBD1 matches 10 bases. V gave up 0 bases and J gave up 9 bases; unmatched junction bases: 4. The CDR3 spans 14 residues. Germline CDR1 is MNHEY and CDR2 is SVGAGI. The chain's CDR3 is CASSYSGDRGQAFF. CDR3 sequence (DNA): TGTGCCAGCAGTTACTCGGGAGACAGGGGGCAAGCTTTCTTT.

This clonotype was seen many times. The V call is TRBV6-5, the J call TRBJ1-5; a possible D gene is TRBD1 (5 bases). The length of the CDR3 is 17 residues. Germline assignment: CDR1 MNHEY and CDR2 SVGAGI. V lost 2 bases and J 7 bases, leaving 21 bases between the germline ends. CDR3 sequence (DNA): TGTGCCAGCAGTTACCGGGGAGGTTATAGCGGGGACCAGCCCCAGCATTTT. Translation: CASSYRGGYSGDQPQHF.